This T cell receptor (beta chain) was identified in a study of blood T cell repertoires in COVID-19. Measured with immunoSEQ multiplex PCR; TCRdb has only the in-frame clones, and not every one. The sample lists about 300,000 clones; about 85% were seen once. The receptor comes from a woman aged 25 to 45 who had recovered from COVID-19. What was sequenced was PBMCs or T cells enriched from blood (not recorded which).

The CDR3 nucleotides read TGTGCCAGCAGCCGGGGACAGGTCAATCAGCCCCAGCATTTT. Translation: CASSRGQVNQPQHF. This chain links TRBV3-1 (or the pseudogene TRBV3-2) with TRBJ1-5; 8 bases map to TRBD1. The length of the CDR3 is 14 residues. The germline V gene encodes CDR1 LGHDT and CDR2 YNNKEL (reference sequence). Trimming cost V 4 bases and J 3 bases; bases outside gene matches: 2.